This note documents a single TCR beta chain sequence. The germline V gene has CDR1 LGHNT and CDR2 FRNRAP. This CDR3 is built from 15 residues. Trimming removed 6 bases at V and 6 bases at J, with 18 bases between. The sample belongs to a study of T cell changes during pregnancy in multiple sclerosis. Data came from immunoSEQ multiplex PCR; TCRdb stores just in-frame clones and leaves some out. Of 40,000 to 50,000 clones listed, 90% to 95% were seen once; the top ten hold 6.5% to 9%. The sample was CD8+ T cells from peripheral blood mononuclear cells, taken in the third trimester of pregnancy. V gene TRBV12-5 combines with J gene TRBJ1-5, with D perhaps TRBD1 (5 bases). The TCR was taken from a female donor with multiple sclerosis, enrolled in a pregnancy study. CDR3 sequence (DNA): TGTGCTAGTGGCGCTGGGACGGTGGGGGGTCAGCCCCAGCATTTT. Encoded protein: CASGAGTVGGQPQHF.